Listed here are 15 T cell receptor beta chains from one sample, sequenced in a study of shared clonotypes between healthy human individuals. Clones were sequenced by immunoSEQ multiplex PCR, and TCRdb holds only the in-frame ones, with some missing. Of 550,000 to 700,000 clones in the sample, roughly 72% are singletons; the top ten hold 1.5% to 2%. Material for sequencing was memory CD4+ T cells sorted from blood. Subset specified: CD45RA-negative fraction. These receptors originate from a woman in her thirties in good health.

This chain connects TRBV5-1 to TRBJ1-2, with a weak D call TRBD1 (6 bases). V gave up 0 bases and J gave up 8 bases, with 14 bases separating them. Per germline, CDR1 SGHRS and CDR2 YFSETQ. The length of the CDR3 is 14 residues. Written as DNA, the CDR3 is TGCGCCAGCAGCTTGGATACAGGGAATAGGGGCTACACCTTC. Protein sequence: CASSLDTGNRGYTF.

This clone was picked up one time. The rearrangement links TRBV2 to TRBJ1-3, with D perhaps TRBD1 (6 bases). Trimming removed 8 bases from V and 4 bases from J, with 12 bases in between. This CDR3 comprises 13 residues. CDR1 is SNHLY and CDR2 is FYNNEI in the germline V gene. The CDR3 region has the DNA TGTGCCAGCCGGGACACGGCAGGAAACACCATATATTTT. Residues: CASRDTAGNTIYF.

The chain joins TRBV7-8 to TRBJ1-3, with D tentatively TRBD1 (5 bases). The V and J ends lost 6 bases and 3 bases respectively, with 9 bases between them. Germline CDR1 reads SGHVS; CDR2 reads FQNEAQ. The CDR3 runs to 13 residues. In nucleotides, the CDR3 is TGTGCCAGCAGGGCCGGGGGTGGAAACACCATATATTTT. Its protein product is CASRAGGGNTIYF.

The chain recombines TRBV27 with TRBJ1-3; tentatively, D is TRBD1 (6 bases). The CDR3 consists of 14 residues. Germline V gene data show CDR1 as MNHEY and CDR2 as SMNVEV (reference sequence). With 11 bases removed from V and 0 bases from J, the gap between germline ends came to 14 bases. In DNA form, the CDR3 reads TGTGCCCCCCGGACAGAGAGCTCTGGAAACACCATATATTTT. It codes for CAPRTESSGNTIYF.

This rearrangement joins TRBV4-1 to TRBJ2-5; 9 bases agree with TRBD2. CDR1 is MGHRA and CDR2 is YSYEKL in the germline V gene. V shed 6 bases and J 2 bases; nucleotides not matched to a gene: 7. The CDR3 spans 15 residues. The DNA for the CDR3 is TGCGCCAGCAGTAGCGGGAGAGGCGGGCAAGAGACCCAGTACTTC. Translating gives CASSSGRGGQETQYF.

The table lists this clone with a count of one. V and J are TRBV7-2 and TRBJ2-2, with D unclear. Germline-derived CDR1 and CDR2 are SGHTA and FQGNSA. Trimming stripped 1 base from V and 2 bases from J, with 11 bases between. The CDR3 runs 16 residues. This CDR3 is CASSLEVLGNTGELFF. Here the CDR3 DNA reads TGTGCCAGCAGCTTAGAGGTTTTAGGAAACACCGGGGAGCTGTTTTTT.

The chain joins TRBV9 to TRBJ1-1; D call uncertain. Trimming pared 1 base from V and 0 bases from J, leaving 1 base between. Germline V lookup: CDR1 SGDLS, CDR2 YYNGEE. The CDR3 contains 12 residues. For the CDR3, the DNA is TGTGCCAGCAGCGTAATGAACACTGAAGCTTTCTTT. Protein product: CASSVMNTEAFF. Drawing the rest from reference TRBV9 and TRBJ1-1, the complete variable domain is DSGVTQTPKHLITATGQRVTLRCSPRSGDLSVYWYQQSLDQGLQFLIQYYNGEERAKGNILERFSAQQFPDLHSELNLSSLELGDSALYFCASSVMNTEAFFGQGTRLTVV.

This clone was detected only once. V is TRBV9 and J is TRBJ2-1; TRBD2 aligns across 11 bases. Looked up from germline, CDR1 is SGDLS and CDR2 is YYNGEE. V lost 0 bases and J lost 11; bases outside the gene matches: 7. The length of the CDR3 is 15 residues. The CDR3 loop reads CASSVVSSGGSQQFF. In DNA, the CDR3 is TGTGCCAGCAGCGTAGTTTCTAGCGGGGGGTCGCAGCAGTTCTTC. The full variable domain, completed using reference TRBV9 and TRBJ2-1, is DSGVTQTPKHLITATGQRVTLRCSPRSGDLSVYWYQQSLDQGLQFLIQYYNGEERAKGNILERFSAQQFPDLHSELNLSSLELGDSALYFCASSVVSSGGSQQFFGPGTRLTVL.

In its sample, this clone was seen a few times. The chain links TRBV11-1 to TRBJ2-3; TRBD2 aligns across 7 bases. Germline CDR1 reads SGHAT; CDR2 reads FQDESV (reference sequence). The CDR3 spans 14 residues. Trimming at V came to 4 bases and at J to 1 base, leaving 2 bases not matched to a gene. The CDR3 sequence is CASSSTSRTDTQYF. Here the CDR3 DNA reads TGTGCCAGCAGCTCGACTAGCCGCACAGATACGCAGTATTTT.

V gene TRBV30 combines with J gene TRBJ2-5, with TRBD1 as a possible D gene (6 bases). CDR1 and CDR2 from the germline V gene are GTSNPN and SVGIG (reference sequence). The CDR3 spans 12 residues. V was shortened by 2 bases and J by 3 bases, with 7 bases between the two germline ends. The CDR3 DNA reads TGTGCCTGGAGTCGGACAGAAGAGACCCAGTACTTC. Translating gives CAWSRTEETQYF.

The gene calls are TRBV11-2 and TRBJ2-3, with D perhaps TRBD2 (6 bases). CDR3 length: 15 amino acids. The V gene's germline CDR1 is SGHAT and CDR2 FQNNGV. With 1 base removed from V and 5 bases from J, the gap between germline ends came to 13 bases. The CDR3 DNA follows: TGTGCCAGCAGCTTAGTCCTGTGGGGAGGAGATACGCAGTATTTT. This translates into CASSLVLWGGDTQYF.

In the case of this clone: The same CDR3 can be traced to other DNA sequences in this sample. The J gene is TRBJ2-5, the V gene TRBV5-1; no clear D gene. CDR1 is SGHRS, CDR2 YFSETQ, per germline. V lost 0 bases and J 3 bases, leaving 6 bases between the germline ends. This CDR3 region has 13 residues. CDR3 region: CASSLGSEETQYF. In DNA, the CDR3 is TGCGCCAGCAGCTTGGGGTCGGAAGAGACCCAGTACTTC.

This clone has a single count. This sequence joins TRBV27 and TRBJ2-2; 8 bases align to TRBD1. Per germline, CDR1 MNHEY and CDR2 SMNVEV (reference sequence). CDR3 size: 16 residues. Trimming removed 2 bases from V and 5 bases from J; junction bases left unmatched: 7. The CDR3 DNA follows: TGTGCCAGCAGTTTACAGGGGGCGCATCGGACCGGGGAGCTGTTTTTT. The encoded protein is CASSLQGAHRTGELFF.

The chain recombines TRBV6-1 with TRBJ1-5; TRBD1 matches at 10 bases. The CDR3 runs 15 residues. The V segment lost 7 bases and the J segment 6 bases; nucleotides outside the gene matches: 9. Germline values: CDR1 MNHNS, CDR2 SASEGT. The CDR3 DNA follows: TGTGCCAGCAACAGCCCGGGACAGGGGATTCAGCCCCAGCATTTT. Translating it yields CASNSPGQGIQPQHF.

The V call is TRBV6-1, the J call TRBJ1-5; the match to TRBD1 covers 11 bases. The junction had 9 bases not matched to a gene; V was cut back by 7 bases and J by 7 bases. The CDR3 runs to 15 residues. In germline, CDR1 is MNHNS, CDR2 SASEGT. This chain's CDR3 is CASIPGQGALQPQHF. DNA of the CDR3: TGTGCCAGCATCCCAGGACAGGGGGCTTTACAGCCCCAGCATTTT.